A selection of T cell receptor beta chains follows, all from one sample in a study of response to subunit inactivated influenza vaccine. TCRdb ran MiXCR on the RT-PCR reads and lists one entry per CDR3 protein. The sample includes about 500,000 distinct CDR3 sequences, 16% of them seen just once. The sequencing here drew on CD4+ T cells sorted from PBMCs, taken less than 30 months after vaccination. Receptor source: a man aged 50 to 69 who received an inactivated influenza vaccine. The CDR3 runs from the conserved cysteine through the conserved F or W. D genes are given only for firm matches. A row's size may be missing; if present it is once, few, many or a size class.

CDR3nt	CDR3aa	d_gene	abundance	v_gene	j_gene
TGTGCCAGCAGTGAAGAGAGGGGGCCTTCTTACGAGCAGTACTTC	CASSEERGPSYEQYF	TRBD1	-	TRBV2	TRBJ2-7
TGTGCCAGCTCACCACCGAATGGGGACGAGCAGTACTTC	CASSPPNGDEQYF	-	few	TRBV18	TRBJ2-7
TGTGCCAGCAGTTACCAGACTCTTTTCAGGGGGTCGGGGGCCAACTATGGCTACACCTTC	CASSYQTLFRGSGANYGYTF	TRBD1	few	TRBV6-2/TRBV6-3	TRBJ1-2
TGCGCCAGCAGCCAAGAAAGAGGACCAGGGACCCAGTACTTC	CASSQERGPGTQYF	-	many	TRBV4-1	TRBJ2-5
TGCAGTGCTAGAGACCAAAAAGGGGTGACCCAGTACTTC	CSARDQKGVTQYF	-	-	TRBV20-1	TRBJ2-5
TGTGCCACCAGCTACGGACTAGCGGCCAGCACAGATACGCAGTATTTT	CATSYGLAASTDTQYF	TRBD2	few	TRBV15	TRBJ2-3
TGCGCCAGCAGCAACGGGGGTCTTAATGAAAAACTGTTTTTT	CASSNGGLNEKLFF	-	few	TRBV5-1	TRBJ1-4
TGCGCCAGCAGCTACTCTGCGGGAGGGCGGAATGAGCAGTTCTTC	CASSYSAGGRNEQFF	TRBD2	many	TRBV5-1	TRBJ2-1
TGTGCCAGCAGTTTACGGGCAGGGTCATCTGGAAACACCATATATTTT	CASSLRAGSSGNTIYF	-	-	TRBV12-3/TRBV12-4	TRBJ1-3
TGTGCCAGCACCAAACCCGGGACAGTCTCCAATGAGCAGTTCTTC	CASTKPGTVSNEQFF	TRBD1	many	TRBV12-3/TRBV12-4	TRBJ2-1
TGTGCCAGTATGGGACAGGACTCCTACAATGAGCAGTTCTTC	CASMGQDSYNEQFF	TRBD1	few	TRBV11-2	TRBJ2-1
TGCAGTGCTAGGTCGGGTGGACCTAATTACGAGCAGTACTTC	CSARSGGPNYEQYF	-	-	TRBV20-1	TRBJ2-7
TGCAGTGCACACGGGACAGGGGGAGGGGGAGATACGCAGTATTTT	CSAHGTGGGGDTQYF	TRBD1	few	TRBV20-1	TRBJ2-3